These T cell receptor beta chains were read from a single sample in a study of graft-versus-host responses after intestinal transplantation. Method: immunoSEQ multiplex PCR; TCRdb's copy keeps in-frame clones and lacks some. The sample holds about 40,000 clones, about 90% seen once. Material: PBMCs, obtained approximately 320 days after intestinal transplant. These receptors all stem from a human patient who received an intestinal transplant, so some T cells may come from the graft donor. Each CDR3 is given with its conserved first and last residue. Fields, in order: J gene, V gene, CDR3 protein.

j_gene: TRBJ1-4
v_gene: TRBV4-2
CDR3aa: CASSRGSQGATNEKLFF

j_gene: TRBJ1-4
v_gene: TRBV21-1
CDR3aa: CASTNTSALNEKLFF

j_gene: TRBJ1-1
v_gene: TRBV6-5
CDR3aa: CASMLPGGTEAFF

j_gene: TRBJ1-2
v_gene: TRBV6-1
CDR3aa: CASSEVWTVNYGYTF

j_gene: TRBJ1-1
v_gene: TRBV19
CDR3aa: CASSAGGQRHTEAFF

j_gene: TRBJ2-3
v_gene: TRBV9
CDR3aa: CASSLREGLATSTDTQYF

j_gene: TRBJ2-3
v_gene: TRBV29-1
CDR3aa: CSVVQGGISTDTQYF

j_gene: TRBJ1-1
v_gene: TRBV4-1
CDR3aa: CASSQDLSGRAEAFF

j_gene: TRBJ2-3
v_gene: TRBV5-1
CDR3aa: CASSQSGTGDTQYF

j_gene: TRBJ2-1
v_gene: TRBV13
CDR3aa: CASSLDLSGRAGEQFF

j_gene: TRBJ2-7
v_gene: TRBV6-9
CDR3aa: CASSYGAGYEQYF

j_gene: TRBJ1-6
v_gene: TRBV14
CDR3aa: CASSQQYNSPLHF

j_gene: TRBJ2-5
v_gene: TRBV4-1
CDR3aa: CASSQAPAQETQYF

j_gene: TRBJ1-1
v_gene: TRBV9
CDR3aa: CASSPRTGWNTEAFF

j_gene: TRBJ2-5
v_gene: TRBV4-2
CDR3aa: CASSQGLAGEGETQYF

j_gene: TRBJ2-3
v_gene: TRBV6-5
CDR3aa: CASSGGPLRWTQYF

j_gene: TRBJ1-5
v_gene: TRBV19
CDR3aa: CASNLQGKPQHF